The following is a TCR beta chain sequence with its context. The record originates from a study of blood T cell repertoires in COVID-19. The overall study: Specimens from acute and convalescent COVID-19 originated in the United States, Italy and Spain.

Only in-frame clones appear in the TCRdb table, and some are missing; sequencing was by immunoSEQ multiplex PCR. The sample has around 60,000 clones; approximately 85% are singletons. Germline CDR1 reads GTSNPN; CDR2 reads SVGIG (reference sequence). The CDR3 has 15 amino acids. Trimming took 3 bases from V and 0 from J; bases not matched to a gene: 5. Material: peripheral blood. The rearrangement uses TRBV30 and TRBJ1-3; 7 bases map to TRBD1. The receptor's source is a man aged 50 to 60 with active COVID-19. The DNA for the CDR3 is TGTGCCTGGAGCAGAGGACAGGACTCTGGAAACACCATATATTTT. Protein product: CAWSRGQDSGNTIYF.